This T cell receptor (beta chain) was sequenced for a study of control samples from healthy donors and cancer patients. This CDR3 is 14 amino acids long. V was shortened by 6 bases and J by 5 bases, with 11 bases between the two germline ends. Germline V lookup: CDR1 LNHDA, CDR2 SQIVND (reference sequence). Assay: immunoSEQ multiplex PCR; the TCRdb copy retains only in-frame clones and omits some. This sample has 150,000 or so clones, with roughly 94% found just once. The chain carries TRBV19 and TRBJ1-6; D unresolved. The sample was blood. The sequence came from a man in his forties in good health. The CDR3 DNA follows: TGTGCCAGTAGCGCCGGACGGGATAATTCACCCCTCCACTTT. It encodes CASSAGRDNSPLHF.